Following are 25 T cell receptor beta chains from one sample sequenced in a study of blood T cell repertoires in COVID-19. Profiled with immunoSEQ multiplex PCR; TCRdb holds only in-frame clones, not every one. The sample shows under 250,000 clones, 88% of them seen only once. Source material: peripheral blood. These receptors came from a man aged 50-60 years with COVID-19, enrolled during active disease.

V usage is TRBV3-1 (or the pseudogene TRBV3-2) and J usage is TRBJ2-3, with a weak D call TRBD2 (6 bases). The CDR3 is 13 amino acids. Germline CDR1 reads LGHDT; CDR2 reads YNNKEL (reference sequence). Trimming cost V 4 bases and J 4 bases, with 9 bases left between them. For the CDR3, the DNA is TGTGCCAGCAGCCGGGGGGTGTCAGATACGCAGTATTTT. Encoded protein: CASSRGVSDTQYF.

This chain connects TRBV5-1 to TRBJ1-6; no clear D. The CDR3 has 15 amino acids. V was pared by 4 bases and J by 7 bases, with 15 bases between. The germline gives CDR1 SGHRS, CDR2 YFSETQ. In DNA, the CDR3 is TGCGCCAGCAGCCAGGTCGGGGAATCGAATTCACCCCTCCACTTT. It specifies CASSQVGESNSPLHF.

In its sample, this clone was seen once. The V gene is TRBV18, the J gene TRBJ2-3; 9 bases line up with TRBD2. This CDR3 comprises 19 residues. Germline trimming cut 0 bases from V and 3 bases from J; bases unmatched to any gene: 13. Germline loops: CDR1 KGHSH, CDR2 LQKENI. The CDR3 region has the DNA TGTGCCAGCTCACCACCAGGGGCTAGCGGGGTTCGACGTACAGATACGCAGTATTTT. It yields the protein CASSPPGASGVRRTDTQYF. Complete variable domain (other parts from reference TRBV18 and TRBJ2-3): NAGVMQNPRHLVRRRGQEARLRCSPMKGHSHVYWYRQLPEEGLKFMVYLQKENIIDESGMPKERFSAEFPKEGPSILRIQQVVRGDSAAYFCASSPPGASGVRRTDTQYFGPGTRLTVL.

This chain joins TRBV27 and TRBJ2-2; TRBD1 matches at 8 bases. The trim removed 0 bases at V and 4 bases at J, leaving 10 bases unmatched. Germline V lookup: CDR1 MNHEY, CDR2 SMNVEV (reference sequence). The CDR3 totals 18 residues. The CDR3 loop is CASSLSRTGIRGTGELFF. The DNA of the CDR3 is TGTGCCAGCAGTTTATCAAGGACAGGGATCCGTGGCACCGGGGAGCTGTTTTTT.

V gene TRBV29-1 combines with J gene TRBJ2-7; tentative D call: TRBD2 (7 bases). This CDR3 region has 13 residues. Per the germline V gene, CDR1 is SQVTM and CDR2 is ANQGSEA. Trimming cost V 6 bases and J 4 bases, with 16 bases left between them. CDR3 coding DNA: TGCAGCGTGAGGGGGGGAGAGTCGTACGAGCAGTACTTC. Its protein product is CSVRGGESYEQYF.

This chain links TRBV18 with TRBJ2-4, with 7 bases identical to TRBD2. The germline V gene encodes CDR1 KGHSH and CDR2 LQKENI. The CDR3 length is 17 residues. The V segment lost 3 bases and the J segment 0 bases; nucleotides outside the gene matches: 8. The CDR3 spells CASSPGLADLAKNIQYF. DNA for the CDR3: TGTGCCAGCTCACCGGGGCTAGCGGACCTAGCCAAAAACATTCAGTACTTC.

This clone was counted between two and nine times. The J gene is TRBJ2-7, the V gene TRBV5-6; 7 nucleotides line up with TRBD1. Germline V lookup: CDR1 SGHDT, CDR2 YYEEEE. This CDR3 contains 13 residues. The V gene end was trimmed by 4 bases and the J gene end by 8 bases; junction bases not matched to a gene: 9. The CDR3 spells CASSVPQGIQQYF. The CDR3 DNA sequence: TGTGCCAGCAGCGTCCCACAGGGGATCCAGCAGTACTTC.

The J gene is TRBJ1-1, the V gene TRBV30; D is uncertain. Trimming removed 5 bases from V and 0 bases from J, with 10 bases in between. The germline CDR1 and CDR2 sequences are GTSNPN and SVGIG (reference sequence). The CDR3 is 13 amino acids. The CDR3 coding sequence is TGTGCCTGGGGAGCGAGGGTGAACACTGAAGCTTTCTTT. Its translation: CAWGARVNTEAFF.

The chain links TRBV4-1 to TRBJ1-6, with D perhaps TRBD1 (5 bases). Trimming cost V 1 base and J 7 bases, with 17 bases left between them. Germline V CDR1 and CDR2: MGHRA, YSYEKL. The CDR3 is made up of 17 amino acids. CDR3 residues: CASSQVGPEFGNSPLHF. The CDR3 DNA follows: TGCGCCAGCAGCCAAGTGGGGCCGGAGTTCGGGAATTCACCCCTCCACTTT.

This rearrangement joins TRBV7-8 to TRBJ2-3; 12 bases line up with TRBD2. The V segment lost 5 bases and the J segment 7 bases; nucleotides outside the gene matches: 13. The germline gives CDR1 SGHVS, CDR2 FQNEAQ. CDR3 length: 17 residues. In DNA, the CDR3 is TGTGCCAGCAGCCCCCGGGTGGCACTAGCGGGAGGTTATACGCAGTATTTT. As protein: CASSPRVALAGGYTQYF.

The chain is built from TRBV5-6 and TRBJ1-4; 8 positions match TRBD1. V lost 4 bases to trimming and J lost 7 bases; unmatched junction nucleotides: 9. The CDR3 totals 15 residues. Per the germline V gene, CDR1 is SGHDT and CDR2 is YYEEEE. In nucleotides, the CDR3 is TGTGCCAGCAGCCCGAGGACAGGGCAAGGTGAAAAACTGTTTTTT. Protein product: CASSPRTGQGEKLFF.

The table lists this clone with a few counts. The J gene is TRBJ2-1, the V gene TRBV10-1; TRBD2 matches at 7 bases. V was clipped by 3 bases and J by 4 bases; unmatched bases: 6. The CDR3 runs 15 residues. Germline V CDR1 and CDR2: WNHNN, SYGVQD (reference sequence). The CDR3: CASSDGASGYNEQFF. The DNA for the CDR3 is TGCGCCAGCAGTGACGGGGCTAGCGGATACAATGAGCAGTTCTTC.

This chain joins TRBV6-2 or TRBV6-3 and TRBJ2-1; D possibly corresponds to TRBD1 (6 bases). There are 15 residues in the CDR3. The germline CDR1 and CDR2 sequences are MNHEY and SVGEGT. Trimming removed 5 bases at V and 7 bases at J, with 18 bases between. CDR3 DNA sequence: TGTGCCAGCAGTACCCGCCCAGGGGCCAGGAATGAGCAGTTCTTC. Translating gives CASSTRPGARNEQFF.

The V call is TRBV3-1 (or the pseudogene TRBV3-2), the J call TRBJ2-5, with TRBD1 matching 9 bases. This CDR3 contains 15 residues. CDR1 and CDR2 (germline): LGHDT, YNNKEL (reference sequence). Trimming removed 3 bases from V and 6 bases from J; junction bases left unmatched: 8. In DNA, the CDR3 is TGTGCCAGCAGCCAGCCCCGACAGGGGGGAAAGACCCAGTACTTC. Translation: CASSQPRQGGKTQYF.

The chain carries TRBV18 and TRBJ2-7; tentative D call: TRBD2 (5 bases). Looked up from germline, CDR1 is KGHSH and CDR2 is LQKENI. V dropped 3 bases and J dropped 2 bases, with 11 bases sitting between them. The CDR3 is 14 amino acids. In nucleotides, the CDR3 is TGTGCCAGCTCACCCCCGCCCGGGGCCTACGAGCAGTACTTC. This encodes CASSPPPGAYEQYF. Combining the CDR3 with reference TRBV18 and TRBJ2-7 gives the whole variable domain NAGVMQNPRHLVRRRGQEARLRCSPMKGHSHVYWYRQLPEEGLKFMVYLQKENIIDESGMPKERFSAEFPKEGPSILRIQQVVRGDSAAYFCASSPPPGAYEQYFGPGTRLTVT.

This clone was found once. This chain joins TRBV2 and TRBJ2-2; D is possibly TRBD2 (6 bases). The CDR3 extends over 14 amino acids. V lost 3 bases to trimming and J lost 7 bases, with 12 bases between them. CDR1 and CDR2 (germline): SNHLY, FYNNEI. The CDR3 DNA is TGTGCCAGCAGTGAGGGACTCGTGGTCGGGGAGCTGTTTTTT. Protein sequence: CASSEGLVVGELFF. Looking up the rest from reference TRBV2 and TRBJ2-2 gives the full variable domain: EPEVTQTPSHQVTQMGQEVILRCVPISNHLYFYWYRQILGQKVEFLVSFYNNEISEKSEIFDDQFSVERPDGSNFTLKIRSTKLEDSAMYFCASSEGLVVGELFFGEGSRLTVL.

This clone came up once. The chain combines TRBV5-1 with TRBJ2-1; 15 positions agree with TRBD2. Germline V gene data show CDR1 as SGHRS and CDR2 as YFSETQ. The CDR3 spans 19 residues. V was clipped by 0 bases and J by 3 bases; unmatched bases: 7. For the CDR3, the DNA is TGCGCCAGCAGCTTGGACGGGACTAGCGGGAGGCATGACTACAATGAGCAGTTCTTC. Residues: CASSLDGTSGRHDYNEQFF.

This chain links TRBV28 with TRBJ1-6; 9 bases agree with TRBD1. The ends lost 6 bases at V and 11 bases at J; junction bases unmatched: 8. Looked up from germline, CDR1 is MDHEN and CDR2 is SYDVKM. The CDR3 sequence is 14 residues long. In nucleotides, the CDR3 is TGTGCCAGCAGACTGGGGGACAGGGATGCACCCCTCCACTTT. Protein: CASRLGDRDAPLHF.

This sequence joins TRBV6-5 and TRBJ1-4, with unresolved D. The CDR3 is 12 amino acids. Germline V gives CDR1 MNHEY, CDR2 SVGAGI. Trimming shortened V by 8 bases and J by 7 bases, and 11 bases separated the two germline ends. The CDR3 DNA reads TGTGCCAGCGGGCAACGGGGTGAAAAACTGTTTTTT. This encodes CASGQRGEKLFF.

V and J are TRBV3-1 (or the pseudogene TRBV3-2) and TRBJ1-4; tentative D call: TRBD1 (5 bases). CDR1 and CDR2 (germline): LGHDT, YNNKEL (reference sequence). V lost 0 bases, J lost 7 bases, and 6 bases lay in between. The CDR3 extends over 13 amino acids. CDR3 sequence reads: CASSQEGGEKLFF. DNA of the CDR3: TGTGCCAGCAGCCAAGAGGGGGGTGAAAAACTGTTTTTT.

There are a few counts of this clone. This sequence joins TRBV6-5 and TRBJ1-1, with 9 bases fitting TRBD1. Germline CDR1 reads MNHEY; CDR2 reads SVGAGI. CDR3 size: 13 residues. Losses at the gene ends were 7 bases for V and 4 bases for J; bases not matched to a gene: 4. In nucleotides, the CDR3 is TGTGCCAGCAAGGACAGGGGAGGCACTGAAGCTTTCTTT. This gives the protein CASKDRGGTEAFF.

This clone was recorded once. This chain links TRBV6-5 with TRBJ2-7, with 9 bases aligning to TRBD1. V shed 1 base and J 1 base; nucleotides not matched to a gene: 2. Germline V gene sequence: CDR1 MNHEY, CDR2 SVGAGI. This CDR3 comprises 15 residues. Here the CDR3 DNA reads TGTGCCAGCAGTTACTGGGGACAGGGATCCTACGAGCAGTACTTC. Its protein product is CASSYWGQGSYEQYF.

CDR3 in amino acids: CASSIAGNSPLHF. In DNA, the CDR3 is TGTGCCAGTAGTATAGCGGGAAATTCACCCCTCCACTTT. This chain connects TRBV19 to TRBJ1-6, with unresolved D. The CDR3 sequence is 13 residues long. Germline V lookup: CDR1 LNHDA, CDR2 SQIVND (reference sequence). Deletions cut 1 base from V and 7 bases from J, with 5 bases between.

The V and J genes are TRBV2 and TRBJ2-7; TRBD1 is a possible D gene (6 bases). Germline-derived CDR1 and CDR2 are SNHLY and FYNNEI. CDR3 length equals 17 residues. The V gene lost 3 bases and the J gene lost 2 bases, with 20 bases spanning the gap. This CDR3 is CASSDKVFGTGTYEQYF. As DNA, the CDR3 is TGTGCCAGCAGTGATAAGGTTTTCGGCACAGGGACCTACGAGCAGTACTTC.

The V gene is TRBV20-1, the J gene TRBJ2-7, with D tentatively TRBD2 (7 bases). CDR1 is DFQATT, CDR2 SNEGSKA, per germline (reference sequence). Trimming pared 3 bases from V and 8 bases from J, leaving 20 bases between. The CDR3 runs 14 residues. The CDR3 DNA reads TGCAGTGCTAGTTCGGGGGGCCGCGGGGAGAAGCAGTACTTC. Its translation is CSASSGGRGEKQYF.